The 5 T cell receptor beta chains reported below all come from one sample, sequenced in a study of T-cell reconstitution after alpha-beta-depleted transplantation in children. Construction of the TCRbeta library involved unique molecular identifiers. TCRdb used MiXCR to reprocess the PCR reads, holding one entry per CDR3 protein. Altogether hundreds of thousands of distinct CDR3 sequences are present, under 20% being singletons, with the ten largest covering approximately 4.5%. Sample: PBMCs, mostly from graft donor cells, taken 360 days after TCRalphabeta/CD19-depleted stem cell transplant. The receptors come from a male patient under 18 who had a stem cell transplant for acute lymphoblastic leukemia, so the T cells may come from the graft donor.

This clonotype has a handful of counts. The chain joins TRBV6-5 to TRBJ2-3, with D maybe TRBD2 (5 bases). Trimming cost V 6 bases and J 4 bases, with 14 bases left between them. Germline loops: CDR1 MNHEY, CDR2 SVGAGI. The CDR3 is 14 amino acids. CDR3 in DNA: TGTGCCAGCAGCCCCTCGGGCGGGTCAGATACGCAGTATTTT. Its translation is CASSPSGGSDTQYF.

V gene TRBV7-9 combines with J gene TRBJ2-2, with 7 bases matching TRBD2. From germline, CDR1 is SEHNR and CDR2 FQNEAQ (reference sequence). The junction had 7 bases not matched to a gene; V was cut back by 5 bases and J by 4 bases. CDR3 size: 15 residues. This CDR3 reads CASSHRLASTGELFF. Written as DNA, the CDR3 is TGTGCCAGCAGCCACCGACTAGCATCCACCGGGGAGCTGTTTTTT.

The chain uses TRBV5-5 and TRBJ1-5; 7 nucleotides match TRBD1. This CDR3 comprises 14 residues. In germline, CDR1 is SGHKS, CDR2 YYEKEE (reference sequence). The ends lost 3 bases at V and 7 bases at J; junction bases unmatched: 7. The CDR3 sequence is CASSSMTGSQPQHF. Written as DNA, the CDR3 is TGTGCCAGCAGCTCTATGACAGGGAGCCAGCCCCAGCATTTT.

The rearrangement uses TRBV12-3 or TRBV12-4 and TRBJ2-1; D remains ambiguous. Trimming took off 3 bases at V and 5 bases at J, with 8 bases between the two ends. The CDR3 totals 13 residues. The CDR3 here is CASSFRADNEQFF. DNA of the CDR3: TGTGCCAGCAGTTTTCGAGCCGACAATGAGCAGTTCTTC.

The chain couples TRBV6-1 to TRBJ1-5, with a tentative D call TRBD1 (5 bases). V was trimmed by 6 bases and J by 3 bases, leaving 15 bases between them. Per the germline V gene, CDR1 is MNHNS and CDR2 is SASEGT. The CDR3 has 15 amino acids. The CDR3 DNA reads TGTGCCAGCAGCCACGGGGGGGAGGCCAATCAGCCCCAGCATTTT. Translating it yields CASSHGGEANQPQHF.